This T cell receptor beta chain came from a study of blood T cells in healthy people across ages. Study findings and constraints: While age rose, TCR beta diversity per million T cells dropped in a roughly linear way.

Comments on this clonotype: Its antigen is as yet unknown.

CDR1 is SGHDN, CDR2 FVKESK, per germline. Trimming left V 4 bases short and J 9 bases short, with 13 bases between. The CDR3 extends over 14 amino acids. Collection of ten milliliters of peripheral blood was performed for each donor. A minimum of 7 million PBMCs was isolated per sample. The use of a sample-barcoded 5' primer and a J-beta primer mix characterized a second PCR of about 6 to 11 cycles. TCRdb re-analysed the 5' RACE reads in MiXCR, keeping a single row per CDR3 protein. The data show 1.5 million to 2 million distinct CDR3 sequences, roughly 28% seen once. V gene TRBV14 combines with J gene TRBJ2-6; D ambiguous. The sample was blood. This TCR was recovered from a woman aged 25-40 years in good health. CDR3 protein: CASSRLGRFNVLTF. The CDR3 nucleotides read TGTGCCAGCAGCCGCCTCGGCCGATTCAACGTCCTGACTTTC.